The entry below gives a single TCR beta chain sequence along with its context. Treatment specified: some 19 received Ad26.COV2.S at low or high dose, single or two shots; about 5 received placebo; per-sample allocation not given. Specimen acquisition occurred on day 63 following the initial vaccine or placebo injection. Boston provided a donor who was an adult aged 18-55 years. This sample was taken from a study of Ad26.COV2.S vaccination and SARS-CoV-2 variants. The overall study: Of the COV1001 trial arms, the Ad26.COV2.S arm included the donor. Intramuscular Ad26.COV2.S at 5x10^10 or 1x10^11 viral particles.

Only in-frame clones appear in the TCRdb table, and some are missing; sequencing was by immunoSEQ multiplex PCR. Of about 680,000 clones in the sample, more than 80% were seen once. The CDR3 runs 16 residues. Trimming stripped 5 bases from V and 4 bases from J, with 19 bases between. Germline CDR1 reads SGHAT; CDR2 reads FQNNGV. This clonotype was sampled from a person aged 18-60 years who received the Ad26.COV2.S COVID-19 vaccine or a placebo. The source material was peripheral blood, sampled in a trial of Ad26.COV2.S vaccine versus placebo. V usage is TRBV11-2 and J usage is TRBJ2-3; tentatively, D is TRBD2 (6 bases). CDR3 loop: CASSLNRDSLADTQYF. Here the CDR3 DNA reads TGTGCCAGCAGCCTGAACCGGGACTCGCTCGCAGATACGCAGTATTTT.